These 13 T cell receptor beta chains were sequenced from one sample in a study of blood T cell repertoires in COVID-19. The table came from immunoSEQ multiplex PCR; TCRdb's copy has only in-frame clones and leaves some out. The sample carries about 340,000 clones, 92% recorded once. The sequenced material came from PBMCs or T cells enriched from blood (not recorded which). These receptors were taken from a woman between 25 and 40 years old who had recovered from COVID-19.

J is TRBJ1-2 and V is TRBV6-5, with D possibly being TRBD1 (5 bases). CDR3 length: 14 amino acids. Germline lookup yields CDR1 MNHEY and CDR2 SVGAGI. V lost 2 bases to trimming and J lost 4 bases, with 11 bases between them. The CDR3 DNA sequence: TGTGCCAGCAGTTACCAGGGAGGTATCTATGGCTACACCTTC. Protein: CASSYQGGIYGYTF.

J is TRBJ1-2 and V is TRBV7-2, with 9 bases matching TRBD1. The germline V gene encodes CDR1 SGHTA and CDR2 FQGNSA. V was clipped by 2 bases and J by 6 bases; unmatched bases: 7. There are 15 residues in the CDR3. The CDR3: CASSLKAGQGHGYTF. CDR3 nucleotides: TGTGCCAGCAGCTTAAAGGCGGGACAGGGACATGGCTACACCTTC.

The chain links TRBV6-2 or TRBV6-3 to TRBJ1-2; TRBD1 agrees at 8 bases. V was pared by 5 bases and J by 6 bases, with 8 bases of the junction left unmatched. The CDR3 contains 14 residues. The germline V gene has CDR1 MNHEY and CDR2 SVGEGT. This CDR3 is CASSTAGTGDGYTF. CDR3 nucleotide sequence: TGTGCCAGCAGTACGGCCGGGACAGGCGATGGCTACACCTTC.

This clone was recorded at least ten times. The chain is built from TRBV7-9 and TRBJ2-2; no clear D. CDR3 length: 14 amino acids. Germline values: CDR1 SEHNR, CDR2 FQNEAQ (reference sequence). With 5 bases removed from V and 3 bases from J, the gap between germline ends came to 10 bases. Written as DNA, the CDR3 is TGTGCCAGCAGCCCCCTACTCCACACCGGGGAGCTGTTTTTT. This encodes CASSPLLHTGELFF.

This CDR3 reads CASRPGGSNTEAFF. CDR3 sequence (DNA): TGTGCCAGCAGGCCAGGGGGCTCGAACACTGAAGCTTTCTTT. The genes are TRBV28 and TRBJ1-1, with 8 bases identical to TRBD1. The CDR3 runs to 14 residues. Germline CDR1 is MDHEN and CDR2 is SYDVKM. V lost 6 bases, J lost 1 base, and 4 bases stayed unmatched.

V is TRBV19 and J is TRBJ2-2; the D gene is possibly TRBD1 (6 bases). Germline V gene lookup returns CDR1 LNHDA and CDR2 SQIVND (reference sequence). The ends were cut back, 1 base at V and 6 bases at J, with 21 bases in the middle. The CDR3 consists of 18 residues. CDR3 amino acids: CASSIGGPTIYLAGELFF. CDR3 coding DNA: TGTGCCAGTAGTATAGGGGGGCCCACAATTTACCTTGCCGGGGAGCTGTTTTTT.

The chain joins TRBV4-1 to TRBJ1-3, with TRBD1 matching 11 bases. CDR3 size: 17 residues. Trimming took 4 bases from V and 0 from J; bases not matched to a gene: 5. Germline assignment: CDR1 MGHRA and CDR2 YSYEKL. DNA for the CDR3: TGCGCCAGCAGCCGCGGACAGGGGGCCCTCTCTGGAAACACCATATATTTT. It translates to CASSRGQGALSGNTIYF.

The CDR3 region is CATSDSKTGYGYTF. The CDR3 nucleotides are TGTGCCACCAGTGACTCGAAGACTGGTTATGGCTACACCTTC. The chain employs TRBV24-1 and TRBJ1-2; D ambiguous. The germline V and J ends were trimmed by 4 bases and 5 bases, with 13 bases remaining between them. Germline V CDR1 and CDR2: KGHDR, SFDVKD. CDR3 size: 14 residues.

V gene TRBV3-1 (or the pseudogene TRBV3-2) combines with J gene TRBJ2-1, with D perhaps matching TRBD1 (5 bases). CDR1 and CDR2 (germline): LGHDT, YNNKEL (reference sequence). V dropped 1 base and J dropped 6 bases, with 7 bases sitting between them. CDR3 length equals 13 residues. This chain's CDR3 is CASSQVQGNEQFF. In nucleotides, the CDR3 is TGTGCCAGCAGCCAAGTGCAGGGCAATGAGCAGTTCTTC.

This chain uses TRBV4-1 with TRBJ1-5; D possibly corresponds to TRBD1 (6 bases). Trimming took off 4 bases at V and 8 bases at J, with 12 bases between the two ends. CDR1 is MGHRA, CDR2 YSYEKL, per germline. This CDR3 is 13 amino acids long. The CDR3 here is CASSRTVDKPQHF. Written as DNA, the CDR3 is TGCGCCAGCAGCCGGACAGTGGATAAGCCCCAGCATTTT.

The chain uses TRBV27 and TRBJ1-6; no clear D. In germline, CDR1 is MNHEY, CDR2 SMNVEV (reference sequence). The length of the CDR3 is 14 residues. V gave up 7 bases and J gave up 7 bases, with 14 bases separating them. The CDR3 sequence: CASTSDLWNSPLHF. As DNA, the CDR3 is TGTGCCAGCACCTCAGACTTGTGGAATTCACCCCTCCACTTT.

This clone was observed once. This chain joins TRBV5-1 and TRBJ1-3, with 7 bases that match TRBD1. The V segment lost 4 bases and the J segment 1 base; nucleotides outside the gene matches: 5. The CDR3 covers 15 residues. CDR1 and CDR2 (germline): SGHRS, YFSETQ. The CDR3 nucleotides read TGCGCCAGCAGCAATTTACAGGGGTCTGGAAACACCATATATTTT. It is translated as CASSNLQGSGNTIYF. The variable domain in full, with the rest retrieved from reference TRBV5-1 and TRBJ1-3, is KAGVTQTPRYLIKTRGQQVTLSCSPISGHRSVSWYQQTPGQGLQFLFEYFSETQRNKGNFPGRFSGRQFSNSRSEMNVSTLELGDSALYLCASSNLQGSGNTIYFGEGSWLTVV.

J is TRBJ1-2 and V is TRBV7-2; tentative D call: TRBD1 (5 bases). The V end was cut by 4 bases, the J end by 0 bases, with 21 bases between. This CDR3 contains 18 residues. Germline CDR1 reads SGHTA; CDR2 reads FQGNSA. The CDR3 sequence is CASSSNTAGLQANYGYTF. The CDR3 DNA follows: TGTGCCAGCAGCTCAAATACCGCAGGGCTCCAAGCTAACTATGGCTACACCTTC.